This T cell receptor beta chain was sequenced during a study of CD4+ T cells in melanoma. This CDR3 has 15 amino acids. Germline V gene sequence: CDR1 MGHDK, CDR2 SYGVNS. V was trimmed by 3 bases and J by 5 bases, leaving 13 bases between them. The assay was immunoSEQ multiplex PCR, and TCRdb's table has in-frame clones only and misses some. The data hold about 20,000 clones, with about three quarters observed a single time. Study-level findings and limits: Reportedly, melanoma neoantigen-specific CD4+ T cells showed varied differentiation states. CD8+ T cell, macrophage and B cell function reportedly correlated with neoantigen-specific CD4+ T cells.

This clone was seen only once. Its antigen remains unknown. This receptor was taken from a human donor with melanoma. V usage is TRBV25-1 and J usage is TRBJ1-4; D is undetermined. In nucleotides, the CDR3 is TGTGCCAGCAGTGACCCCAGACCCTTCAATGAAAAACTGTTTTTT. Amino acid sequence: CASSDPRPFNEKLFF.